This entry is about one T cell receptor beta chain. Its specificity is unknown. The data are from a study of response to subunit inactivated influenza vaccine. Findings of the study overall: Seasonal influenza vaccination, on each occasion, was suggested by the authors to recruit few new T cells.

CDR3 length: 14 residues. Looked up from germline, CDR1 is DFQATT and CDR2 is SNEGSKA (reference sequence). V was pared by 3 bases and J by 7 bases, with 16 bases between. In TCRdb, the RT-PCR reads were re-called with MiXCR into one record per CDR3 protein. The table shows about 310,000 distinct CDR3 sequences, with approximately 20% occurring only once. This material consisted of PBMCs from blood, taken approximately 20 months after vaccination. The clonotype originates from a man between 50 and 69 years old who received an inactivated influenza vaccine. The gene calls are TRBV20-1 and TRBJ2-1; D may be TRBD1 (5 bases). CDR3 residues: CSASVGALTNEQFF. The CDR3 DNA reads TGCAGTGCTAGCGTAGGGGCGCTGACTAATGAGCAGTTCTTC.